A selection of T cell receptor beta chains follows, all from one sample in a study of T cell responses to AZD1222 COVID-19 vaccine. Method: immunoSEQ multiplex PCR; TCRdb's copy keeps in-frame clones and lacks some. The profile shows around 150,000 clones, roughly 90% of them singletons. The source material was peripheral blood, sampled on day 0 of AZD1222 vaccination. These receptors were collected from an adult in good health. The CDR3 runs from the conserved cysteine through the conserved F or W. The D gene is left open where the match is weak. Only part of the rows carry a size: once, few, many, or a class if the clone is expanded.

TGTGCCAGCTCGCGCTCTAGCGGGAGTATCGACGAGCAGTACTTC CASSRSSGSIDEQYF 15 TRBD2 . TRBJ2-7 TRBV18
TGTGCCAGCAGCTTAGGACAGTCTAACTATGGCTACACCTTC CASSLGQSNYGYTF 14 . . TRBJ1-2 TRBV7-2
TGCGCCAGCAGCTTGATTCCGGGACTAGCATGGAATGAGCAGTTCTTC CASSLIPGLAWNEQFF 16 TRBD2 . TRBJ2-1 TRBV5-1
TGTGCCAGCAGCTTGGCCCGGACAGGGCCCTACGAGCAGTACTTC CASSLARTGPYEQYF 15 TRBD1 . TRBJ2-7 TRBV5-5
TGTGCCAGCAGTGAGCGGGACACCGGGGAGCTGTTTTTT CASSERDTGELFF 13 . . TRBJ2-2 TRBV6-4
TGTGCCAGCAGGGCCCGAAACACAGGAAATCAGCCCCAGCATTTT CASRARNTGNQPQHF 15 . . TRBJ1-5 TRBV6-5
TGTGCCAGCAGGACAGGGAATCGGGAGAGAGATACGCAGTATTTT CASRTGNRERDTQYF 15 . . TRBJ2-3 TRBV27
TGTGCCAGTAGGGTTCAGAGGAACACTGAAGCTTTCTTT CASRVQRNTEAFF 13 . few TRBJ1-1 TRBV19
TGTGCCAGCAGCGCGGGACAGGGCGATTTAGGAGGTGCTTTCTTT CASSAGQGDLGGAFF 15 TRBD1 . TRBJ1-1 TRBV9
TGTGCCAGCAGTTACTTGGGGGGGCGCGGCTATGGCTACACCTTC CASSYLGGRGYGYTF 15 . . TRBJ1-2 TRBV6-5
TGTGCCAGCTCACCATCCCTACAGGGGGAAAACTATGGCTACACCTTC CASSPSLQGENYGYTF 16 TRBD1 . TRBJ1-2 TRBV18
TGTGCCAGCAGCCAAGATGGGACAGGGAAAGCTTTCTTT CASSQDGTGKAFF 13 TRBD1 . TRBJ1-1 TRBV4-2
TGTGCCAGCAGCCTAAGAACTGAAGCTTTCTTT CASSLRTEAFF 11 . once TRBJ1-1 TRBV5-8
TGTGCCACCAGCGACAGGGGGAATAATCAGCCCCAGCATTTT CATSDRGNNQPQHF 14 TRBD1 . TRBJ1-5 TRBV15
TGTGCCAGCATCAGTGTCACAGATACGCAGTATTTT CASISVTDTQYF 12 . . TRBJ2-3 TRBV27
TGTGCCAGCAGCTTTGACGGATATAATTCACCCCTCCACTTT CASSFDGYNSPLHF 14 . . TRBJ1-6 TRBV7-9
TGCAGCGTTCCTCTACGGGGGAAGAACACTGAAGCTTTCTTT CSVPLRGKNTEAFF 14 . . TRBJ1-1 TRBV29-1
TGTGCCAGTAGTCCCGCGTTGGACAGGGAAGCTTTCTTT CASSPALDREAFF 13 TRBD1 . TRBJ1-1 TRBV19
TGCGCCAGCAGCTTGGCCGGGCGGGGGGAATCAGATACGCAGTATTTT CASSLAGRGESDTQYF 16 TRBD2 . TRBJ2-3 TRBV5-1
TGTGCCAGCAGAACTTTACAGGGGGCAAGGGGAAACACCATATATTTT CASRTLQGARGNTIYF 16 TRBD1 . TRBJ1-3 TRBV27
TGTGCCAGCAGAGACTGGAAAACTAGCACAGATACGCAGTATTTT CASRDWKTSTDTQYF 15 . . TRBJ2-3 TRBV11-2
TGTGCCAGCAGGACTGACAGGCTTTCACCCCTCCACTTT CASRTDRLSPLHF 13 . . TRBJ1-6 TRBV28
TGCGCCAGCAGCCCCGGTAGGGAGGACTTGGGCTACACCTTC CASSPGREDLGYTF 14 . . TRBJ1-2 TRBV5-1
TGTGCCAGTACAGTCATGAACACTGAAGCTTTCTTT CASTVMNTEAFF 12 . . TRBJ1-1 TRBV28
TGTGCCAGCCGCGGCGATCGGTTCTCTGGAAACACCATATATTTT CASRGDRFSGNTIYF 15 . . TRBJ1-3 TRBV28
TGCGCCAGCAGCTTGGACCAGGGGGCAGGAAACACCATATATTTT CASSLDQGAGNTIYF 15 TRBD1 . TRBJ1-3 TRBV5-1
TGTGCCAGCAGCTTAGACGCAGGGTACGAGCGAGAGCAGTTCTTC CASSLDAGYEREQFF 15 . . TRBJ2-1 TRBV11-3